This entry lists 23 T cell receptor beta chains sequenced from one sample in a study of T cell responses to AZD1222 COVID-19 vaccine. The protocol was immunoSEQ multiplex PCR, while the TCRdb copy is restricted to in-frame clones and leaves out a portion. The sample has 95,000 to 150,000 clones, 86% seen once. The sequences come from peripheral blood, collected on day 0 of AZD1222 vaccination. These receptors all stem from an adult in good health.

This chain joins TRBV21-1 and TRBJ2-1; the D call of TRBD1 is as the table states it, not checked on the DNA. TRBV21-1 corresponds to a pseudogene. CDR3 length equals 17 residues. The CDR3 nucleotides read TGTGCCAGCAGCTTCCTAAGGCAGGGGCCTTACTACAATGAGCAGTTCTTC. It specifies CASSFLRQGPYYNEQFF.

This chain's CDR3 is CASSPTAGGRDTQYF. CDR3 sequence (DNA): TGTGCCAGCAGCCCAACAGCGGGGGGGCGGGATACGCAGTATTTT. The chain carries TRBV9 and TRBJ2-3, with 10 bases aligning to TRBD2. This CDR3 contains 15 residues. Looked up from germline, CDR1 is SGDLS and CDR2 is YYNGEE. The V and J ends lost 4 bases and 6 bases, in that order; junction bases with no gene match: 8.

The genes are TRBV28 and TRBJ2-1, with TRBD1 matching 8 bases. The V gene end was trimmed by 10 bases and the J gene end by 3 bases; junction bases not matched to a gene: 8. The germline V gene has CDR1 MDHEN and CDR2 SYDVKM. The CDR3 covers 14 residues. The CDR3 DNA is TGTGCCACCAGGGGGACAGGAGTCTACAATGAGCAGTTCTTC. Protein sequence: CATRGTGVYNEQFF.

The chain uses TRBV7-9 and TRBJ1-2; TRBD1 matches 8 bases. The CDR3 consists of 15 residues. J was trimmed by 4 bases and V by 5 bases; bases with no gene match: 9. In germline, CDR1 is SEHNR, CDR2 FQNEAQ (reference sequence). CDR3 region: CASSKSGGGGYGYTF. As DNA, the CDR3 is TGTGCCAGCAGCAAGTCAGGGGGCGGGGGCTATGGCTACACCTTC. The full variable domain, with the rest looked up from reference TRBV7-9 and TRBJ1-2, is DTGVSQNPRHKITKRGQNVTFRCDPISEHNRLYWYRQTLGQGPEFLTYFQNEAQLEKSRLLSDRFSAERPKGSFSTLEIQRTEQGDSAMYLCASSKSGGGGYGYTFGSGTRLTVV.

The V and J genes are TRBV7-2 and TRBJ2-1; TRBD2 agrees at 7 bases. J gave up 12 bases and V 5 bases, and 10 bases lay outside the gene matches. Germline CDR1 reads SGHTA; CDR2 reads FQGNSA. The CDR3 spans 13 residues. CDR3 residues: CASSVNPASGQFF. As DNA, the CDR3 is TGTGCCAGCAGCGTAAACCCGGCTAGCGGGCAGTTCTTC.

In its sample, this clone was seen once. V gene TRBV13 combines with J gene TRBJ1-1, with D maybe TRBD1 (6 bases). CDR3 length: 14 amino acids. From germline, CDR1 is PRHDT and CDR2 FYEKMQ (reference sequence). With 5 bases removed from V and 3 bases from J, the gap between germline ends came to 13 bases. CDR3 residues: CASSHGNRDTEAFF. In DNA form, the CDR3 reads TGTGCCAGCAGCCACGGCAACAGGGACACTGAAGCTTTCTTT. Full variable domain (missing parts from reference TRBV13 and TRBJ1-1): AAGVIQSPRHLIKEKRETATLKCYPIPRHDTVYWYQQGPGQDPQFLISFYEKMQSDKGSIPDRFSAQQFSDYHSELNMSSLELGDSALYFCASSHGNRDTEAFFGQGTRLTVV.

V usage is TRBV19 and J usage is TRBJ1-4; possibly TRBD1 for D (6 bases). Germline assignment: CDR1 LNHDA and CDR2 SQIVND (reference sequence). The ends were cut back, 8 bases at V and 2 bases at J, with 12 bases in the middle. The CDR3 covers 14 residues. The CDR3 DNA is TGTGCCAGTCAAACGGGGGCCACTAATGAAAAACTGTTTTTT. This translates into CASQTGATNEKLFF.

The V and J genes are TRBV7-9 and TRBJ2-7, with a possible D match to TRBD1 (6 bases). Between the trimmed V and J ends, which lost 5 bases and 2 bases, there was a span of 10 bases. CDR1 and CDR2 from the germline V gene are SEHNR and FQNEAQ (reference sequence). The CDR3 covers 13 residues. As DNA, the CDR3 is TGTGCCAGCAGCCCAGGGGAACCCTACGAGCAGTACTTC. It is translated as CASSPGEPYEQYF.

This rearrangement joins TRBV21-1 to TRBJ2-7; the table's TRBD1 call for D was not verified on the DNA. TRBV21-1 is deemed a pseudogene. The length of the CDR3 is 17 residues. In nucleotides, the CDR3 is TGTGCCAGCAGCAAAACGAGGGGACAGATAAAGTACTACGAGCAGTACTTC. Translated: CASSKTRGQIKYYEQYF.

The chain combines TRBV30 with TRBJ1-1; tentatively, D is TRBD1 (5 bases). Trimming stripped 0 bases from V and 1 base from J, with 15 bases between. There are 16 residues in the CDR3. Looked up from germline, CDR1 is GTSNPN and CDR2 is SVGIG (reference sequence). CDR3 in DNA: TGTGCCTGGAGTGTCAGATTAGGGGTCGGGAACACTGAAGCTTTCTTT. This gives the protein CAWSVRLGVGNTEAFF. The whole variable domain, remainder taken from reference TRBV30 and TRBJ1-1, is SQTIHQWPATLVQPVGSPLSLECTVEGTSNPNLYWYRQAAGRGLQLLFYSVGIGQISSEVPQNLSASRPQDRQFILSSKKLLLSDSGFYLCAWSVRLGVGNTEAFFGQGTRLTVV.

As DNA, the CDR3 is TGTGCCAGCAGCTTGCGGGGGACAGGGCTAACTGAAGCTTTCTTT. Translating gives CASSLRGTGLTEAFF. The J gene is TRBJ1-1, the V gene TRBV7-9; 9 nucleotides agree with TRBD1. V lost 3 bases, J lost 5 bases, and 7 bases stayed unmatched. Germline CDR1 and CDR2: SEHNR and FQNEAQ (reference sequence). The CDR3 spans 15 residues. Using reference TRBV7-9 and TRBJ1-1 for the parts outside the CDR3, the full variable domain is DTGVSQNPRHKITKRGQNVTFRCDPISEHNRLYWYRQTLGQGPEFLTYFQNEAQLEKSRLLSDRFSAERPKGSFSTLEIQRTEQGDSAMYLCASSLRGTGLTEAFFGQGTRLTVV.

The chain carries TRBV6-1 and TRBJ2-2, with TRBD1 matching over 10 bases. Germline V gives CDR1 MNHNS, CDR2 SASEGT. The CDR3 is made up of 15 amino acids. Germline trimming cut 3 bases from V and 5 bases from J; bases unmatched to any gene: 3. The CDR3 nucleotides are TGTGCCAGCAGTGATAGGGGACAGGGGACCGGGGAGCTGTTTTTT. The encoded protein is CASSDRGQGTGELFF.

The DNA for the CDR3 is TGCGCCAGCAGCTTGGCCCCTCCGAACACCGGGGAGCTGTTTTTT. It yields the protein CASSLAPPNTGELFF. The rearrangement links TRBV5-1 to TRBJ2-2; D unclear. V lost 0 bases to trimming and J lost 0 bases, with 6 bases between them. The CDR3 extends over 15 amino acids. The germline gives CDR1 SGHRS, CDR2 YFSETQ.

The chain combines TRBV29-1 with TRBJ2-7; D is ambiguous. CDR1 is SQVTM and CDR2 is ANQGSEA in the germline V gene. The CDR3 loop spans 12 amino acids. V was shortened by 7 bases and J by 3 bases, with 13 bases between the two germline ends. This chain's CDR3 is CSAAATHYEQYF. CDR3 DNA sequence: TGCAGCGCCGCAGCCACTCACTACGAGCAGTACTTC.

The chain combines TRBV10-3 with TRBJ2-2; TRBD2 aligns across 7 bases. CDR1 ENHRY and CDR2 SYGVKD come from the germline V gene. The J segment lost 1 base and the V segment lost 10 bases, leaving 6 bases of the junction unmatched. CDR3 size: 14 residues. CDR3 sequence: CATMGGLNTGELFF. CDR3 nucleotide sequence: TGTGCCACCATGGGGGGGTTGAACACCGGGGAGCTGTTTTTT.

This clone was seen a single time. The chain is built from TRBV18 and TRBJ1-3; TRBD1 might be the D (5 bases). The V gene lost 1 base and the J gene lost 0 bases, with 13 bases spanning the gap. This CDR3 has 17 amino acids. The germline CDR1 and CDR2 sequences are KGHSH and LQKENI. In DNA, the CDR3 is TGTGCCAGCTCACCACTTGGGACGAAAAGCTCTGGAAACACCATATATTTT. Encoded protein: CASSPLGTKSSGNTIYF.

The chain joins TRBV14 to TRBJ2-1; 11 bases are a match to TRBD2. After removal of 3 bases from V and 2 bases from J, the junction contained 9 bases not matched to a gene. The CDR3 extends over 18 amino acids. From germline, CDR1 is SGHDN and CDR2 FVKESK. CDR3 sequence (DNA): TGTGCCAGCAGCCAGGCGGTACTAGCGGGGGCCCCCTACAATGAGCAGTTCTTC. Protein product: CASSQAVLAGAPYNEQFF.

The chain combines TRBV19 with TRBJ2-1, with 7 bases matching TRBD1. CDR1 is LNHDA, CDR2 SQIVND, per germline (reference sequence). J gave up 5 bases and V 5 bases, and 9 bases lay outside the gene matches. This CDR3 comprises 15 residues. The CDR3, as DNA: TGTGCCAGTAGTCCGGGGACAGCGCTTGACAATGAGCAGTTCTTC. Amino acids: CASSPGTALDNEQFF.

This chain uses TRBV19 with TRBJ1-3; D is perhaps TRBD1 (6 bases). The ends were cut back, 5 bases at V and 9 bases at J, with 32 bases in the middle. This CDR3 has 19 residues. The germline V gene encodes CDR1 LNHDA and CDR2 SQIVND (reference sequence). As DNA, the CDR3 is TGTGCCAGTAGTGTCCAACTTTCCGGGACAAGGATCAACGAAGGCACCATATATTTT. This translates into CASSVQLSGTRINEGTIYF.

The chain recombines TRBV5-8 with TRBJ1-1; TRBD1 matches 7 bases. The CDR3 has 15 residues. J gave up 10 bases and V 5 bases, and 17 bases lay outside the gene matches. CDR1 is SGHTS, CDR2 YDEGEE, per germline. Here the CDR3 reads CASSYPRGGGLRAFF. DNA for the CDR3: TGTGCCAGCAGTTACCCCCGGGGAGGGGGCTTGAGAGCTTTCTTT. The variable domain in full, completed from reference TRBV5-8 and TRBJ1-1, reads EAGVTQSPTHLIKTRGQQATLRCSPISGHTSVYWYQQALGLGLQFLLWYDEGEERNRGNFPPRFSGRQFPNYSSELNVNALELEDSALYLCASSYPRGGGLRAFFGQGTRLTVV.

The chain has TRBV9 and TRBJ2-1; D remains ambiguous. Trimming cost V 0 bases and J 0 bases, with 4 bases left between them. The CDR3 loop spans 14 amino acids. Germline V gene sequence: CDR1 SGDLS, CDR2 YYNGEE. The CDR3 loop is CASSVADSYNEQFF. DNA for the CDR3: TGTGCCAGCAGCGTAGCGGACTCCTACAATGAGCAGTTCTTC.

V is TRBV19 and J is TRBJ1-5, with TRBD1 matching over 8 bases. This CDR3 contains 13 residues. J gave up 2 bases and V 10 bases, and 4 bases lay outside the gene matches. Germline V CDR1 and CDR2: LNHDA, SQIVND (reference sequence). DNA of the CDR3: TGTGCCACCTACAGGGGGGGCAATCAGCCCCAGCATTTT. Its translation is CATYRGGNQPQHF. The complete variable domain, with remaining parts taken from reference TRBV19 and TRBJ1-5, reads DGGITQSPKYLFRKEGQNVTLSCEQNLNHDAMYWYRQDPGQGLRLIYYSQIVNDFQKGDIAEGYSVSREKKESFPLTVTSAQKNPTAFYLCATYRGGNQPQHFGDGTRLSIL.

This clone has just a few counts. The gene calls are TRBV28 and TRBJ2-7; TRBD2 matches 7 bases. V shed 7 bases and J 0 bases; nucleotides not matched to a gene: 6. CDR3 length equals 14 residues. The germline gives CDR1 MDHEN, CDR2 SYDVKM. CDR3 sequence (DNA): TGTGCCAGCACCCTCGGGGGGAGCTCCTACGAGCAGTACTTC. Protein product: CASTLGGSSYEQYF.